One and the same sample provided the 28 T cell receptor beta chains below, sequenced in a study of cytomegalovirus exposure and HLA in healthy donors. Vbeta (60) and Jbeta (13) primers were used in the PCR. Clones were read by immunoSEQ multiplex PCR, and TCRdb kept only the in-frame ones, dropping some. The sample shows fewer than 130,000 clones, 65% of them seen only once. The sequenced sample was PBMCs. These receptors came from a man younger than 40 in good health and CMV-seropositive.

A note on this clone: Other DNA sequences in the sample encode the same CDR3. The rearrangement links TRBV5-1 to TRBJ1-4, with 9 bases lining up with TRBD1. V shed 4 bases, J shed 5 bases, and the junction held 3 bases outside the gene matches. CDR1 and CDR2 (germline): SGHRS, YFSETQ. This CDR3 spans 14 amino acids. CDR3 protein: CASSPGTGNEKLFF. CDR3 sequence (DNA): TGCGCCAGCAGCCCCGGGACAGGGAATGAAAAACTGTTTTTT.

The chain links TRBV5-1 to TRBJ2-7; TRBD1 might be the D (5 bases). This CDR3 contains 12 residues. The V end was cut by 0 bases, the J end by 6 bases, with 7 bases between. Germline V gene data show CDR1 as SGHRS and CDR2 as YFSETQ. DNA for the CDR3: TGCGCCAGCAGCTTGGTAGGGGCCGAGCAGTACTTC. Encoded protein: CASSLVGAEQYF.

The sample holds a few counts of this clone. V usage is TRBV27 and J usage is TRBJ2-1, with 10 bases identical to TRBD2. V was pared by 7 bases and J by 0 bases, with 9 bases of the junction left unmatched. This CDR3 is built from 17 residues. Per germline, CDR1 MNHEY and CDR2 SMNVEV (reference sequence). The CDR3 spells CASNAGTSDLSYNEQFF. CDR3 DNA: TGTGCCAGCAATGCCGGGACTAGCGACCTCTCCTACAATGAGCAGTTCTTC.

The gene calls are TRBV10-2 and TRBJ1-4; TRBD1 matches 8 bases. V lost 7 bases to trimming and J lost 7 bases; unmatched junction nucleotides: 8. This CDR3 region has 14 residues. The germline V gene has CDR1 WSHSY and CDR2 SAAADI. This chain's CDR3 is CASTVQGVGEKLFF. Written as DNA, the CDR3 is TGCGCCAGCACTGTACAGGGGGTCGGTGAAAAACTGTTTTTT.

This chain links TRBV11-3 with TRBJ2-1, with TRBD2 matching over 10 bases. CDR1 is SGHNT and CDR2 is YENEEA in the germline V gene. The length of the CDR3 is 15 residues. V dropped 3 bases and J dropped 5; count of bases not matched to a gene: 4. CDR3 nucleotides: TGTGCCAGCAGCTTCGGACTAGCGGACGACAATGAGCAGTTCTTC. It encodes CASSFGLADDNEQFF.

The chain recombines TRBV7-9 with TRBJ1-2, with 8 bases that match TRBD1. Germline V gene data show CDR1 as SEHNR and CDR2 as FQNEAQ (reference sequence). This CDR3 has 15 residues. V was clipped by 4 bases and J by 2 bases; unmatched bases: 6. The CDR3 DNA reads TGTGCCAGCAGCTCTGGGACAGGTGGGAACTATGGCTACACCTTC. This translates into CASSSGTGGNYGYTF. Drawing the rest from reference TRBV7-9 and TRBJ1-2, the complete variable domain is DTGVSQNPRHKITKRGQNVTFRCDPISEHNRLYWYRQTLGQGPEFLTYFQNEAQLEKSRLLSDRFSAERPKGSFSTLEIQRTEQGDSAMYLCASSSGTGGNYGYTFGSGTRLTVV.

The J gene is TRBJ1-6, the V gene TRBV18; 7 nucleotides agree with TRBD1. Germline V gene sequence: CDR1 KGHSH, CDR2 LQKENI. Germline trimming cut 2 bases from V and 8 bases from J; bases unmatched to any gene: 9. There are 16 residues in the CDR3. The CDR3 coding sequence is TGTGCCAGCTCACCATATCAGGGGGGTTCGGATTCACCCCTCCACTTT. Protein: CASSPYQGGSDSPLHF.

The rearrangement links TRBV5-4 to TRBJ2-3, with TRBD1 matching 9 bases. Germline values: CDR1 SGHNT, CDR2 YYREEE (reference sequence). The CDR3 loop spans 16 amino acids. V lost 6 bases and J lost 3; bases outside the gene matches: 11. The CDR3 loop is CASTHLTGGPTDTQYF. The CDR3 DNA follows: TGTGCCAGCACCCACCTGACAGGGGGGCCGACAGATACGCAGTATTTT.

The gene calls are TRBV19 and TRBJ2-7; 7 bases align to TRBD2. From germline, CDR1 is LNHDA and CDR2 SQIVND (reference sequence). This CDR3 is 13 amino acids long. Trimming removed 3 bases from V and 6 bases from J; junction bases left unmatched: 5. The CDR3 bases are TGTGCCAGTAGTATTGGGGGGGGAGTCGAGCAGTACTTC. It specifies CASSIGGGVEQYF.

V gene TRBV29-1 combines with J gene TRBJ1-5, with D unclear. This CDR3 comprises 9 residues. Germline V gene data show CDR1 as SQVTM and CDR2 as ANQGSEA. Trimming pared 8 bases from V and 9 bases from J, leaving 8 bases between. The CDR3: CSPSGPQHF. The DNA of the CDR3 is TGCAGCCCCAGCGGGCCCCAGCATTTT.

This chain uses TRBV5-4 with TRBJ1-5, with 7 positions matching TRBD1. Germline CDR1 is SGHNT and CDR2 is YYREEE (reference sequence). The CDR3 loop spans 14 amino acids. V lost 3 bases, J lost 4 bases, and 4 bases stayed unmatched. The CDR3 protein is CASSWQGQNQPQHF. CDR3 nucleotide sequence: TGTGCCAGCAGCTGGCAGGGACAGAATCAGCCCCAGCATTTT.

This clone was counted a few times. The chain recombines TRBV11-2 with TRBJ2-3; TRBD2 matches at 9 bases. Germline V lookup: CDR1 SGHAT, CDR2 FQNNGV. Unmatched junction bases numbered 4, after V lost 2 bases and J lost 1 base. The CDR3 covers 16 residues. CDR3 DNA sequence: TGTGCCAGCAGCTTATACGGCGGGGGGGGCACAGATACGCAGTATTTT. Translating gives CASSLYGGGGTDTQYF.

V is TRBV19 and J is TRBJ2-3; no clear D. Trimming left V 5 bases short and J 4 bases short, with 10 bases between. Germline V CDR1 and CDR2: LNHDA, SQIVND (reference sequence). This CDR3 region has 13 residues. CDR3 in amino acids: CASSSAFPDTQYF. Here the CDR3 DNA reads TGTGCCAGTAGTTCCGCGTTCCCAGATACGCAGTATTTT. Based on the CDR3 plus reference TRBV19 and TRBJ2-3, the full variable domain is DGGITQSPKYLFRKEGQNVTLSCEQNLNHDAMYWYRQDPGQGLRLIYYSQIVNDFQKGDIAEGYSVSREKKESFPLTVTSAQKNPTAFYLCASSSAFPDTQYFGPGTRLTVL.

The rearrangement joins TRBV19 to TRBJ2-3, with 10 bases aligning to TRBD2. The CDR3 contains 15 residues. Unmatched junction bases numbered 3, after V lost 6 bases and J lost 0 bases. Per the germline V gene, CDR1 is LNHDA and CDR2 is SQIVND (reference sequence). CDR3 amino acids: CASSLTSGSTDTQYF. The CDR3 coding sequence is TGTGCCAGTAGCCTGACTAGCGGGAGCACAGATACGCAGTATTTT.

There are a few counts of this clone. The chain links TRBV11-3 to TRBJ2-7, with TRBD2 as a possible D gene (6 bases). The CDR3 covers 13 residues. Trimming took off 4 bases at V and 0 bases at J, with 7 bases between the two ends. Germline V CDR1 and CDR2: SGHNT, YENEEA. The CDR3 region has the DNA TGTGCCAGCAGCTGGGGACTCTCCTACGAGCAGTACTTC. This translates into CASSWGLSYEQYF.

The rearrangement links TRBV11-3 to TRBJ1-2; possibly TRBD1 for D (6 bases). Trimming pared 8 bases from V and 4 bases from J, leaving 14 bases between. CDR3 length equals 13 residues. CDR1 and CDR2 (germline): SGHNT, YENEEA. The CDR3, as DNA: TGTGCCAGCGCAGGGGACGGTCTCTATGGCTACACCTTC. It specifies CASAGDGLYGYTF.

This clone was seen once. An end of the junction does not agree with germline; a read error may underlie this. The V call is TRBV19, the J call TRBJ1-2; no firm D call. This CDR3 has 11 residues. The germline V gene has CDR1 LNHDA and CDR2 SQIVND (reference sequence). CDR3 residues: CASSLTSLLFF. The CDR3 nucleotides are TGTGCCAGTAGCTTGACATCCTTGCTCTTCTTC.

Only one count was recorded for this clone. V gene TRBV19 combines with J gene TRBJ1-1; D gene unclear. V dropped 2 bases and J dropped 1 base, with 8 bases sitting between them. The CDR3 totals 14 residues. Per the germline V gene, CDR1 is LNHDA and CDR2 is SQIVND (reference sequence). The CDR3 here is CASSIRAGNTEAFF. The CDR3 region has the DNA TGTGCCAGTAGTATACGTGCGGGGAACACTGAAGCTTTCTTT.

The chain combines TRBV7-6 with TRBJ2-5; D not resolved. The germline V gene has CDR1 SGHVS and CDR2 FNYEAQ. The CDR3 contains 14 residues. Trimming pared 1 base from V and 2 bases from J, leaving 8 bases between. CDR3 bases: TGTGCCAGCAGCTTAGGACGACTTCAAGAGACCCAGTACTTC. Translating it yields CASSLGRLQETQYF.

This clone was seen only once. V and J are TRBV5-5 and TRBJ1-5; D remains ambiguous. This CDR3 has 12 residues. The V and J ends lost 2 bases and 6 bases respectively, with 6 bases between them. Germline CDR1 SGHKS, CDR2 YYEKEE (reference sequence). CDR3: CASSFRGQPQHF. The CDR3 DNA sequence: TGTGCCAGCAGCTTTCGGGGTCAGCCCCAGCATTTT.

This clone has just one count. The rearrangement links TRBV6-5 to TRBJ2-2; D possibly corresponds to TRBD1 (6 bases). Looked up from germline, CDR1 is MNHEY and CDR2 is SVGAGI. Trimming pared 5 bases from V and 6 bases from J, leaving 13 bases between. The CDR3 totals 14 residues. CDR3 region: CASSGLQGAGELFF. DNA for the CDR3: TGTGCCAGCAGTGGATTACAGGGCGCCGGGGAGCTGTTTTTT.

The chain joins TRBV6-5 to TRBJ2-7, with D possibly TRBD2 on 6 matching bases. Per the germline V gene, CDR1 is MNHEY and CDR2 is SVGAGI. This CDR3 comprises 15 residues. Deletions cut 4 bases from V and 6 bases from J, with 19 bases between. The CDR3 region is CASSFRRGRVLEQYF. CDR3 nucleotide sequence: TGTGCCAGCAGTTTTCGACGGGGGAGAGTCCTCGAGCAGTACTTC.

CDR3: CASSLLEQGNGYTF. DNA of the CDR3: TGTGCCAGCAGCTTACTTGAACAGGGGAATGGCTACACCTTC. The chain is built from TRBV7-9 and TRBJ1-2, with 7 bases that match TRBD1. The CDR3 contains 14 residues. Looked up from germline, CDR1 is SEHNR and CDR2 is FQNEAQ (reference sequence). The junction had 6 bases not matched to a gene; V was cut back by 2 bases and J by 6 bases.

The chain links TRBV14 to TRBJ1-1; weak D call: TRBD1 (5 bases). Germline loops: CDR1 SGHDN, CDR2 FVKESK. CDR3 length: 15 amino acids. The V end was cut by 1 base, the J end by 1 base, with 10 bases between. The CDR3 bases are TGTGCCAGCAGCCAAGTCAGGGTGGGGAACACTGAAGCTTTCTTT. Its protein product is CASSQVRVGNTEAFF.

This rearrangement joins TRBV5-1 to TRBJ2-1; TRBD1 matches at 7 bases. V was pared by 0 bases and J by 2 bases, with 2 bases of the junction left unmatched. Germline CDR1 SGHRS, CDR2 YFSETQ. This CDR3 has 15 amino acids. In DNA form, the CDR3 reads TGCGCCAGCAGCTTGGAGCAGGGGGCCTACAATGAGCAGTTCTTC. The encoded protein is CASSLEQGAYNEQFF. The full variable domain, in which reference TRBV5-1 and TRBJ2-1 provide the parts outside the CDR3, is KAGVTQTPRYLIKTRGQQVTLSCSPISGHRSVSWYQQTPGQGLQFLFEYFSETQRNKGNFPGRFSGRQFSNSRSEMNVSTLELGDSALYLCASSLEQGAYNEQFFGPGTRLTVL.

This clone turned up a few times. Written as DNA, the CDR3 is TGTGCCTGGAGTCCCCAGGGGGAGCAGTTCTTC. It translates to CAWSPQGEQFF. The V gene is TRBV30, the J gene TRBJ2-1, with D possibly being TRBD1 (6 bases). The CDR3 covers 11 residues. The V end lost 2 bases, the J end lost 10 bases, and 9 bases lay between the germline ends. Germline V gives CDR1 GTSNPN, CDR2 SVGIG (reference sequence). Full variable domain (remainder filled in from reference TRBV30 and TRBJ2-1): SQTIHQWPATLVQPVGSPLSLECTVEGTSNPNLYWYRQAAGRGLQLLFYSVGIGQISSEVPQNLSASRPQDRQFILSSKKLLLSDSGFYLCAWSPQGEQFFGPGTRLTVL.

V is TRBV19 and J is TRBJ2-7; 9 bases are a match to TRBD1. Germline V CDR1 and CDR2: LNHDA, SQIVND (reference sequence). The CDR3 length is 17 residues. V lost 5 bases, J lost 3 bases, and 14 bases stayed unmatched. CDR3 amino acids: CASSGHRGTGLSYEQYF. The CDR3 region has the DNA TGTGCCAGTAGTGGCCACCGGGGGACAGGGCTAAGCTACGAGCAGTACTTC.

The rearrangement uses TRBV9 and TRBJ2-4, with D unresolved. Trimming took off 0 bases at V and 0 bases at J, with 4 bases between the two ends. CDR3 length: 14 amino acids. Germline loops: CDR1 SGDLS, CDR2 YYNGEE. This chain's CDR3 is CASSVGLAKNIQYF. The CDR3 DNA reads TGTGCCAGCAGCGTAGGTCTAGCCAAAAACATTCAGTACTTC.